This T cell receptor beta chain derives from a study of blood T cell repertoires in COVID-19. Study background: Both acute and convalescent COVID-19 samples were obtained from the United States, Italy and Spain. In each case, the material was cDNA or gDNA derived from T cells, B-cell-depleted T cells, or PBMCs.

This clone appeared once. In the original workflow: Quantification of nucleated cells was approximated via reference gene primer amplification. Clones were sequenced by immunoSEQ multiplex PCR, and TCRdb holds only the in-frame ones, with some missing. V and J calls and clone size are copied from that table; D and trimming were computed from the DNA. The sample records fewer than 150,000 clones, around 87% being singletons. The sequenced sample consisted of peripheral blood. The clonotype was recovered from a woman in her forties or fifties who had recovered from COVID-19.

CDR3: CASSLSRQGAKVSEKLFF. The CDR3 DNA follows: TGTGCCAGCAGCTTATCCCGACAGGGGGCAAAAGTCAGTGAAAAACTGTTTTTT. The rearrangement links TRBV7-9 to TRBJ1-4; the match to TRBD1 covers 10 bases. The CDR3 runs to 18 residues. Per the germline V gene, CDR1 is SEHNR and CDR2 is FQNEAQ (reference sequence). Unmatched junction bases numbered 13, after V lost 2 bases and J lost 7 bases.